This T cell receptor beta chain appears in the sequencing data of a study of CD8+ T cells in alopecia areata. As for the study in general: The percentage of affected scalp area served as the score of severity for treated patients. General study findings and limits: Clonality exceeded that of normal scalp in lesional scalp, most notably in alopecia totalis/universalis.

Worth noting for this clone: Antigen specificity is unknown.

TCR sequencing used cDNA made by reverse transcription of extracted RNA. The protocol was immunoSEQ multiplex PCR, while the TCRdb copy is restricted to in-frame clones and leaves out a portion. Of 180,000 or so clones listed, 45% to 60% are singletons. Described treatment: oral pan-JAK inhibitor, 5-10 mg twice daily. Trimming removed 5 bases at V and 0 bases at J, with 8 bases between. CDR1 and CDR2 from the germline V gene are SNHLY and FYNNEI. This CDR3 is 13 amino acids long. The sequences come from CD8+ T cells sorted from blood, collected at week 52, from a patient treated with tofacitinib. V usage is TRBV2 and J usage is TRBJ2-7; unclear D gene. The origin of this receptor is a human donor with alopecia areata. This CDR3 reads CASSRYSSYEQYF. The CDR3 bases are TGTGCCAGCAGTCGGTATTCCTCCTACGAGCAGTACTTC.